What follows describes a single TCR beta chain. Its antigen remains unidentified. The germline CDR1 and CDR2 sequences are MDHEN and SYDVKM. This CDR3 comprises 18 residues. V dropped 3 bases and J dropped 1 base, with 16 bases sitting between them. Naive CD8 isolation took CD45RO-negative cells positively selected for CCR7 and excluded terminally differentiated effector memory CD45RA+ cells. Recent vaccinations or acute infections were absent in the healthy HIV-negative adult donors. Here immunoSEQ multiplex PCR was the method, and the copy in TCRdb shows in-frame clones only, minus some. The data show around 1.9 million clones, with around 95% seen just once and more than 1.5% held by the top ten. The data derive from a study of shared clonotypes between healthy human individuals. Background on the study: Each donor's CD8 memory used one plate, CD8 naive two, each CD4 subset three.

General observations from the study: Clonotypes that were shared across a handful of donors made up around 4.6% of naive CD4 clonotypes.

The J gene is TRBJ2-6, the V gene TRBV28, with D possibly being TRBD1 (6 bases). The sample consisted of naive CD8+ T cells from PBMCs. The TCR was taken from a man between 18 and 35 years old in good health. Some clones in this sample may be carry-over from other donors' samples. The CDR3 region has the DNA TGTGCCAGCAGTTTCCTAACAGGGCCAGCTTCTGGGGCCAACGTCCTGACTTTC. Its translation: CASSFLTGPASGANVLTF.